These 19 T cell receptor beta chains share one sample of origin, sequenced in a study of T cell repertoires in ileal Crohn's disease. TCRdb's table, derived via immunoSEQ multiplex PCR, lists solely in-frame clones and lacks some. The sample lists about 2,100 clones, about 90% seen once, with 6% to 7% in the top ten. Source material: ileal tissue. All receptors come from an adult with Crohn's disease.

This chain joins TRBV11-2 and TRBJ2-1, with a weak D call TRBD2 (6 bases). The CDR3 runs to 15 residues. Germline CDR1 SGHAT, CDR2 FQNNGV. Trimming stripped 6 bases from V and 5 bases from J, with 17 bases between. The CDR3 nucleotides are TGTGCCAGCAGTGGAGGAGCCGGGACTCACAATGAGCAGTTCTTC. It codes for CASSGGAGTHNEQFF.

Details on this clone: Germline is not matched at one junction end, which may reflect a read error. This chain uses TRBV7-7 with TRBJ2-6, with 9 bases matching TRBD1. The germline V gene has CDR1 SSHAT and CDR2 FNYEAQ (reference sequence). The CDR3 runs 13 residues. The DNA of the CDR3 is TGTGCTAGCAGCCGGGACAGGGAGGGCGTCCTGACTTTC. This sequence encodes CASSRDREGVLTF.

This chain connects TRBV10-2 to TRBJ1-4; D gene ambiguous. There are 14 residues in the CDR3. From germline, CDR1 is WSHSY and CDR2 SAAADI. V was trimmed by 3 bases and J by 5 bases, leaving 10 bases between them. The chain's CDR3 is CASSDPGSNEKLFF. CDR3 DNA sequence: TGCGCCAGCAGTGACCCGGGATCCAATGAAAAACTGTTTTTT.

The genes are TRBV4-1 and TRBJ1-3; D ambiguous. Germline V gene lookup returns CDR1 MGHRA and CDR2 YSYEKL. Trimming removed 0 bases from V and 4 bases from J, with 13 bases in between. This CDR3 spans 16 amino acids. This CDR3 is CASSQEEGRFGNTIYF. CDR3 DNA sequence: TGCGCCAGCAGCCAAGAGGAGGGTAGGTTCGGAAACACCATATATTTT.

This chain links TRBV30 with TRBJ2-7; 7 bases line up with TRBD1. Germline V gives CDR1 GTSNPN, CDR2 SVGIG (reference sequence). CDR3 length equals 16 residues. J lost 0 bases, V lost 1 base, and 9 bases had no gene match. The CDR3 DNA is TGTGCCTGGAGTGCTCCCCCAGGGGGAACCTCCTACGAGCAGTACTTC. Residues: CAWSAPPGGTSYEQYF.

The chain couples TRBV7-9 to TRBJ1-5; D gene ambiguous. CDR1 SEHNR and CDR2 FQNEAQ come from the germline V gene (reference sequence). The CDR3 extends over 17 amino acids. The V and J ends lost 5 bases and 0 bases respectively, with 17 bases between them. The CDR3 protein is CASSGGSGANSNQPQHF. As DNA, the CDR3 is TGTGCCAGCAGCGGAGGAAGTGGCGCAAATAGCAATCAGCCCCAGCATTTT.

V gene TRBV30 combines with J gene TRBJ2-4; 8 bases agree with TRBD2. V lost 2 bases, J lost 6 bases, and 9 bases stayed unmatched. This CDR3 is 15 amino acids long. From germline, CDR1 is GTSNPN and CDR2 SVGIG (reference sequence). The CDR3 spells CAWSPSGTRGNIQYF. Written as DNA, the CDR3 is TGTGCCTGGAGTCCCTCCGGGACTAGAGGAAACATTCAGTACTTC. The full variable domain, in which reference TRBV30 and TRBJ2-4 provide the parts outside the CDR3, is SQTIHQWPATLVQPVGSPLSLECTVEGTSNPNLYWYRQAAGRGLQLLFYSVGIGQISSEVPQNLSASRPQDRQFILSSKKLLLSDSGFYLCAWSPSGTRGNIQYFGAGTRLSVL.

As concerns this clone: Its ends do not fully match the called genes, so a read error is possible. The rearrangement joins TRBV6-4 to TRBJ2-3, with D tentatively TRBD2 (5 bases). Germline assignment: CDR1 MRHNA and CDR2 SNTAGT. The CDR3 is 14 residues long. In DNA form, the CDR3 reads TGTGCCGGCAGTGAGGCTAGCTTCACAGATACGCAGTATTTT. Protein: CAGSEASFTDTQYF.

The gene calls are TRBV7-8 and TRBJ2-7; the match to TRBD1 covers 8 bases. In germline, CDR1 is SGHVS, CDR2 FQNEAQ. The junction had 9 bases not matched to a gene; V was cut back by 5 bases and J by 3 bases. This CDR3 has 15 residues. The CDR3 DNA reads TGTGCCAGCAGCCCCACCGTGACAGGGGTCTACGAGCAGTACTTC. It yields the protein CASSPTVTGVYEQYF.

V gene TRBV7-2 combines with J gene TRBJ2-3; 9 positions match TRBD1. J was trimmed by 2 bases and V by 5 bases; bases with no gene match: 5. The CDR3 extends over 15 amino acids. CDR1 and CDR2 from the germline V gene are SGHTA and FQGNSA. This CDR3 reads CASSPRDRDTDTQYF. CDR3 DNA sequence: TGTGCCAGCAGCCCTCGGGACAGGGACACAGATACGCAGTATTTT.

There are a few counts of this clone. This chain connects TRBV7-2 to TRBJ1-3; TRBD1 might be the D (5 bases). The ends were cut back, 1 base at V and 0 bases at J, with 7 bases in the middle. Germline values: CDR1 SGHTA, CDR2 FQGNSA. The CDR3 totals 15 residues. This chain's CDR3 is CASSLETVSGNTIYF. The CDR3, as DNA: TGTGCCAGCAGCTTAGAGACAGTCTCTGGAAACACCATATATTTT.

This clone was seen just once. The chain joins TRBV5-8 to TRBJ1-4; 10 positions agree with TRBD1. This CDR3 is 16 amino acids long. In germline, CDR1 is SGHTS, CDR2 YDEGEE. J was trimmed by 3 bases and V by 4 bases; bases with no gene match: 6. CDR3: CASSTGQGGANEKLFF. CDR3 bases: TGTGCCAGCAGCACCGGACAGGGGGGCGCTAATGAAAAACTGTTTTTT.

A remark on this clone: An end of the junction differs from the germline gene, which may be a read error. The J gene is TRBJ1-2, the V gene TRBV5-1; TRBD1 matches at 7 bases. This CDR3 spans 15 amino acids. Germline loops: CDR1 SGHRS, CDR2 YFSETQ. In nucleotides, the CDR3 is TGCGCCGGCAGCCCGCGGACAGGCCTCAACTATGGCTACACCTTC. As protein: CAGSPRTGLNYGYTF.

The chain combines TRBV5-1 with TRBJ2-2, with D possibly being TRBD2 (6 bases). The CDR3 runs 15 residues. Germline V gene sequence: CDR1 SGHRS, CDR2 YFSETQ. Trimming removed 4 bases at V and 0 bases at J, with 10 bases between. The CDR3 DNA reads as TGCGCCAGCAGCCTTCCGGGGGCGAACACCGGGGAGCTGTTTTTT. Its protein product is CASSLPGANTGELFF.

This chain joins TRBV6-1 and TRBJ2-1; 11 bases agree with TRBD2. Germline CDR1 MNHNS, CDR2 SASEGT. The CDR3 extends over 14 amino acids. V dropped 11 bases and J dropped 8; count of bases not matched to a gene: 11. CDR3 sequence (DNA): TGTGCCGGAAGAACTAGCGGGGGAATCTATGAGCAGTTCTTC. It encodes CAGRTSGGIYEQFF.

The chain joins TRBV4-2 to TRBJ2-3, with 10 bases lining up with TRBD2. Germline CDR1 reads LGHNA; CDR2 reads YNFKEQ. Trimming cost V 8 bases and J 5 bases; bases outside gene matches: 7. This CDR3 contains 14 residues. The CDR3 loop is CASAQRGGGDTQYF. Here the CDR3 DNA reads TGTGCCAGCGCCCAGCGGGGGGGCGGAGATACGCAGTATTTT.

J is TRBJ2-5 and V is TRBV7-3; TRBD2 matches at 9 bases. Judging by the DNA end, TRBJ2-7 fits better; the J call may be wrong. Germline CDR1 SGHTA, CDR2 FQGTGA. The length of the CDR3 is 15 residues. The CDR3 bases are TGTGCCAGCAGCGAAGCGGCGGGGGGGCCTTACGAGCAGTACTTC. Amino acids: CASSEAAGGPYEQYF.

The CDR3 loop reads CASSLRDRDYGYTF. As DNA, the CDR3 is TGTGCCAGCAGCCTCCGGGACAGGGACTATGGCTACACCTTC. The chain joins TRBV6-1 to TRBJ1-2; 9 bases match TRBD1. The CDR3 runs 14 residues. V lost 6 bases to trimming and J lost 3 bases; unmatched junction nucleotides: 5. CDR1 is MNHNS, CDR2 SASEGT, per germline.

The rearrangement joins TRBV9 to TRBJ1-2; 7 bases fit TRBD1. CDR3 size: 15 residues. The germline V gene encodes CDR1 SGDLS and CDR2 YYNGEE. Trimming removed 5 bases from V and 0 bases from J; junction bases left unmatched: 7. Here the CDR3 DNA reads TGTGCCAGCAGTCCCGGGACAGTCCCTAACTATGGCTACACCTTC. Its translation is CASSPGTVPNYGYTF.